These 5 T cell receptor beta chains were sequenced from one sample in a study of T cell responses to AZD1222 COVID-19 vaccine. Assay used: immunoSEQ multiplex PCR; TCRdb lists only in-frame clones, some missing. The sample gives fewer than 250,000 clones, almost 95% of which show up once; roughly 1.3% is in the top ten. Sample: peripheral blood, taken on day 0 of AZD1222 vaccination. Every receptor here comes from an adult in good health.

This chain connects TRBV7-2 to TRBJ2-1; 7 bases fit TRBD1. Germline-derived CDR1 and CDR2 are SGHTA and FQGNSA. J lost 8 bases, V lost 7 bases, and 14 bases had no gene match. The CDR3 contains 15 residues. The CDR3 DNA reads TGTGCCAGCACCGATGACAGGGCCTTTTGGGATGAGCAGTTCTTC. This gives the protein CASTDDRAFWDEQFF.

The chain carries TRBV10-3 and TRBJ1-1; D is perhaps TRBD1 (6 bases). CDR3 length equals 13 residues. Trimming stripped 6 bases from V and 1 base from J, with 9 bases between. CDR1 is ENHRY, CDR2 SYGVKD, per germline. The CDR3 nucleotides read TGTGCCATCAGGGGACAACAGAACACTGAAGCTTTCTTT. Amino acids: CAIRGQQNTEAFF.

A word on this clone: The sample contains more than one DNA sequence encoding this CDR3. This rearrangement joins TRBV4-3 to TRBJ2-1; D possibly matches TRBD1 or TRBD2 (7 bases each). The germline V and J ends were trimmed by 6 bases and 4 bases, with 19 bases remaining between them. Germline V CDR1 and CDR2: LGHNA, YSLEER. CDR3 length: 16 amino acids. CDR3 bases: TGCGCCAGCAGTTTGACCTCAGGGGGGGGGTACAATGAGCAGTTCTTC. It codes for CASSLTSGGGYNEQFF.

The CDR3 sequence is CASSWDTIANQPQHF. CDR3 DNA sequence: TGTGCCAGTAGTTGGGACACGATTGCTAATCAGCCCCAGCATTTT. This chain uses TRBV19 with TRBJ1-5; tentative D call: TRBD1 (6 bases). Trimming removed 5 bases at V and 4 bases at J, with 15 bases between. Germline lookup yields CDR1 LNHDA and CDR2 SQIVND (reference sequence). There are 15 residues in the CDR3.

V and J are TRBV3-1 (or the pseudogene TRBV3-2) and TRBJ2-7; the D call may be TRBD1 or TRBD2 (6 bases each). The CDR3 is 14 amino acids. Trimming pared 0 bases from V and 1 base from J, leaving 7 bases between. The V gene's germline CDR1 is LGHDT and CDR2 YNNKEL (reference sequence). Written as DNA, the CDR3 is TGTGCCAGCAGCCAAGAAGGGGGGTCCTACGAGCAGTACTTC. This gives the protein CASSQEGGSYEQYF.